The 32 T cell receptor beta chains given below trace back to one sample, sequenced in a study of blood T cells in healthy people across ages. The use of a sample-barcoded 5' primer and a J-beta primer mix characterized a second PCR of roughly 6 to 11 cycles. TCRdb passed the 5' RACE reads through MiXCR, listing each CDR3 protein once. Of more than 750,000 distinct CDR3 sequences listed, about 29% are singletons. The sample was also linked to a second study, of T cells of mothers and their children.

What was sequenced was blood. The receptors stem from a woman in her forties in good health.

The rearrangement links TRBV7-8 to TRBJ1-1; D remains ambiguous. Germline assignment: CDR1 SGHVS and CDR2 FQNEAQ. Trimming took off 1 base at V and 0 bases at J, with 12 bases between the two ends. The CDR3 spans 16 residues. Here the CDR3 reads CASSLEDGRMNTEAFF. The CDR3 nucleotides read TGTGCCAGCAGCTTAGAGGATGGGCGAATGAACACTGAAGCTTTCTTT.

This chain's CDR3 is CASSLTSGGIDEQFF. The CDR3 DNA is TGTGCCAGCAGCTTGACTAGCGGGGGGATTGATGAGCAGTTCTTC. The gene calls are TRBV7-9 and TRBJ2-1; 13 positions match TRBD2. Trimming removed 3 bases from V and 8 bases from J; junction bases left unmatched: 4. The germline V gene has CDR1 SEHNR and CDR2 FQNEAQ (reference sequence). The CDR3 is made up of 15 amino acids.

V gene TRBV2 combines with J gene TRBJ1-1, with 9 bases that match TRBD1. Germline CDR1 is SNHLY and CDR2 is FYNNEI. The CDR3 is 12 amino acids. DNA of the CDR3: TGTGTTGGACAGGGGATGAACACTGAAGCTTTCTTT. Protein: CVGQGMNTEAFF.

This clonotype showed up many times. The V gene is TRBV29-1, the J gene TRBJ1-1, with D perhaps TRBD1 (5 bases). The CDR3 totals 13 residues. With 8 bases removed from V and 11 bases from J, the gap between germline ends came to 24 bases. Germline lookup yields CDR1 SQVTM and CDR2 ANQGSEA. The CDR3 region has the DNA TGCAGCCTTAGCAAGGGAGGGCTAGGGACCGCTTTCTTT. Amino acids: CSLSKGGLGTAFF.

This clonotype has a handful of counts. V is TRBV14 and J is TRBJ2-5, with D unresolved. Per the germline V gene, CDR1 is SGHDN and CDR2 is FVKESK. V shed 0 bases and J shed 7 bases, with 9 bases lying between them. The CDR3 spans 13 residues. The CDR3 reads CASSQDIHRTQYF. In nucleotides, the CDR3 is TGTGCCAGCAGCCAAGATATTCATAGGACCCAGTACTTC.

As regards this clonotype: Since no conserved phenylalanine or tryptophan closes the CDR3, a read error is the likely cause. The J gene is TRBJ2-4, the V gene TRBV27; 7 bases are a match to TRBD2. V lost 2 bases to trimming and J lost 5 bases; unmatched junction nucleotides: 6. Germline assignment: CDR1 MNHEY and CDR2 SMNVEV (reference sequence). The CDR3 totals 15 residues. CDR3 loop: CASSLNAGVENIQYC. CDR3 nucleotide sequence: TGTGCCAGCAGTTTAAACGCGGGGGTAGAAAACATTCAGTACTGC.

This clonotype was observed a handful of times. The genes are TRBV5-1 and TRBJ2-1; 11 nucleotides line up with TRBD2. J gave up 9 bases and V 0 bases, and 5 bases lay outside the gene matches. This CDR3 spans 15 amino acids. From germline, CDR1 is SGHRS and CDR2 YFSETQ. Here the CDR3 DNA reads TGCGCCAGCAGCTTGGGTAGCGGGGGGGCCCGTGAGCAGTTCTTC. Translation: CASSLGSGGAREQFF. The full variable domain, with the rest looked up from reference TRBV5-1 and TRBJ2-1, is KAGVTQTPRYLIKTRGQQVTLSCSPISGHRSVSWYQQTPGQGLQFLFEYFSETQRNKGNFPGRFSGRQFSNSRSEMNVSTLELGDSALYLCASSLGSGGAREQFFGPGTRLTVL.

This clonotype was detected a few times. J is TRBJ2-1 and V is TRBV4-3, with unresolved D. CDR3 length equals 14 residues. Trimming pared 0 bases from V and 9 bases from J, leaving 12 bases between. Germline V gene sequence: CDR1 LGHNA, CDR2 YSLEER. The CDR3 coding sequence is TGCGCCAGCAGCCAAGATCCCCGCACCTCTGAGCAGTTCTTC. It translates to CASSQDPRTSEQFF.

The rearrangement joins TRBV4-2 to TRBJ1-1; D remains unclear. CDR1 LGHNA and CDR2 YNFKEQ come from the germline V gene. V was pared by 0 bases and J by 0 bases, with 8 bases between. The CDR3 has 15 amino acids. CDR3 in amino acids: CASSQEATVNTEAFF. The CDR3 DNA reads TGTGCCAGCAGCCAAGAAGCCACAGTGAACACTGAAGCTTTCTTT.

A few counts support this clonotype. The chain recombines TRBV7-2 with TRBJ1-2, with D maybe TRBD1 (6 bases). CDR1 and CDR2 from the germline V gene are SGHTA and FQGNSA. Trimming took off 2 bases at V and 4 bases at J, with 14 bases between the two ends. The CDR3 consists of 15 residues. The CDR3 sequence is CASSLQSTGTYGYTF. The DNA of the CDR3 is TGTGCCAGCAGCTTACAAAGCACAGGGACCTATGGCTACACCTTC.

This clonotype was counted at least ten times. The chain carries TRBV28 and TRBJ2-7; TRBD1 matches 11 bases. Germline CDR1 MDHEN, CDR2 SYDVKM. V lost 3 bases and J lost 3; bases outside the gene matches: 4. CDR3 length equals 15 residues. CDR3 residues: CASSFTGTGGYEQYF. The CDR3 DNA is TGTGCCAGCAGTTTTACCGGGACAGGGGGCTACGAGCAGTACTTC. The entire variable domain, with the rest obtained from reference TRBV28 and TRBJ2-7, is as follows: DVKVTQSSRYLVKRTGEKVFLECVQDMDHENMFWYRQDPGLGLRLIYFSYDVKMKEKGDIPEGYSVSREKKERFSLILESASTNQTSMYLCASSFTGTGGYEQYFGPGTRLTVT.

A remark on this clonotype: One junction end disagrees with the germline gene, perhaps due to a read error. The CDR3 sequence: CASNQFQGGGTDTQYF. The CDR3 region has the DNA TGCGCCAGCAACCAATTCCAAGGGGGTGGCACAGATACGCAGTATTTT. The chain recombines TRBV4-3 with TRBJ2-3; perhaps TRBD1 as D (6 bases). The CDR3 loop spans 16 amino acids. The V gene's germline CDR1 is LGHNA and CDR2 YSLEER.

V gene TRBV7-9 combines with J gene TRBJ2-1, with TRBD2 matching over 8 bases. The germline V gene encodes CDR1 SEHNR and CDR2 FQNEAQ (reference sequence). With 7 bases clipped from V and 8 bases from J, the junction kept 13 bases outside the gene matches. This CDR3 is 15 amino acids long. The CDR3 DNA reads TGTGCCAGCACCGACCCGGGACTAGACCCTGATGAGCAGTTCTTC. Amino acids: CASTDPGLDPDEQFF.

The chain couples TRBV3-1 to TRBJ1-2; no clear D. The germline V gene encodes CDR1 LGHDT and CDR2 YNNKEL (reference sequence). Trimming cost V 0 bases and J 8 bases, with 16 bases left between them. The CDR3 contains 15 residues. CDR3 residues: CASSQDRRAREGYTF. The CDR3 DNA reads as TGTGCCAGCAGCCAAGATCGGAGGGCCCGAGAGGGCTACACCTTC.

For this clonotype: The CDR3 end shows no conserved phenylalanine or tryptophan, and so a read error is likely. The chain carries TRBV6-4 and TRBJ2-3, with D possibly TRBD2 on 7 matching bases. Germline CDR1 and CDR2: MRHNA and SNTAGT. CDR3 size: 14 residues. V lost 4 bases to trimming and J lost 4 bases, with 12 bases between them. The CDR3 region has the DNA TGTGCCAGCAGTGTAGGGGGGGACGCAGATACGCAGTATTTG. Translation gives CASSVGGDADTQYL.

The CDR3 coding sequence is TGTGCCAGCAGTTACCCAAGAGGACAGGGTGTGGACTATGGCTACACCTTC. As protein: CASSYPRGQGVDYGYTF. The V and J genes are TRBV6-2 or TRBV6-3 and TRBJ1-2; 8 nucleotides agree with TRBD1. Germline V lookup: CDR1 MNHEY, CDR2 SVGEGT. The CDR3 runs to 17 residues. Unmatched junction bases numbered 11, after V lost 2 bases and J lost 3 bases.

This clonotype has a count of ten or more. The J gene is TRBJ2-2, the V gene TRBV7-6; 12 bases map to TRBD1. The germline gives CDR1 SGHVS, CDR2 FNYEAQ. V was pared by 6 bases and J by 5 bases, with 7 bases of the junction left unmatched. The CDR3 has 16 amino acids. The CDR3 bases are TGTGCCAGCAGTGGGACAGGGGGCATTAAGACCGGGGAGCTGTTTTTT. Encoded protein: CASSGTGGIKTGELFF.

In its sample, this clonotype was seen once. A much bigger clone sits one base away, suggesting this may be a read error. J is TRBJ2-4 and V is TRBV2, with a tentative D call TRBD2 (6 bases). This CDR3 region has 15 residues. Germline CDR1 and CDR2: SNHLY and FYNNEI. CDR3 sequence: CAGSESWGVRNIQYF. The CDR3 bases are TGTGCCGGCAGTGAATCGTGGGGGGTGAGGAACATTCAGTACTTC.

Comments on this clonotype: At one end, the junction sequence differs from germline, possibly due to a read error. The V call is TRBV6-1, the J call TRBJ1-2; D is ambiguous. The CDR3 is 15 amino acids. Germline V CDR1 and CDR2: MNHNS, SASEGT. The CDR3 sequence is CASSEARTASYGCTF. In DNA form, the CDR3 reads TGTGCCAGCAGTGAAGCGCGTACAGCGAGCTATGGCTGCACCTTC.

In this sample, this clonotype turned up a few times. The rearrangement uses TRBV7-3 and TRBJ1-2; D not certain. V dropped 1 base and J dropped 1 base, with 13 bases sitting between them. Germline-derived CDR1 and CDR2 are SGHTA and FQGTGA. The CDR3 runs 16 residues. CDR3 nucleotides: TGTGCCAGCAGCTTAAGCGCCAATCCCTTTAACTATGGCTACACCTTC. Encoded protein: CASSLSANPFNYGYTF. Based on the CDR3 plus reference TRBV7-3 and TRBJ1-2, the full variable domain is GAGVSQTPSNKVTEKGKYVELRCDPISGHTALYWYRQSLGQGPEFLIYFQGTGAADDSGLPNDRFFAVRPEGSVSTLKIQRTERGDSAVYLCASSLSANPFNYGYTFGSGTRLTVV.

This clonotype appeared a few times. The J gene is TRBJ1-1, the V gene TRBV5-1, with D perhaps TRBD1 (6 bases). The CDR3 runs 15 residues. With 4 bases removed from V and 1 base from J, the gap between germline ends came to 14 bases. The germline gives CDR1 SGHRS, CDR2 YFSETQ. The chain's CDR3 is CASSPQGGPNTEAFF. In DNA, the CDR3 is TGCGCCAGCAGCCCACAAGGGGGACCGAACACTGAAGCTTTCTTT.

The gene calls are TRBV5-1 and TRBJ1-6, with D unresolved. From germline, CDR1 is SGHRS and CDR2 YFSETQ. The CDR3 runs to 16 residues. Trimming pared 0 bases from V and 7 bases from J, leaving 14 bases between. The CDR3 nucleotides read TGCGCCAGCAGCTTGGAGGGCGTAGGGTGGAATTCACCCCTCCACTTT. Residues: CASSLEGVGWNSPLHF.

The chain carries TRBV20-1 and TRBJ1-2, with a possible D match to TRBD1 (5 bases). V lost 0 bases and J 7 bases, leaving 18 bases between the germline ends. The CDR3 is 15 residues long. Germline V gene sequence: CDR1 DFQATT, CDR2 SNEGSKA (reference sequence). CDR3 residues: CSAREVFSSRAGYTF. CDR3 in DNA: TGCAGTGCTAGAGAAGTTTTTTCGTCCAGGGCTGGCTACACCTTC.

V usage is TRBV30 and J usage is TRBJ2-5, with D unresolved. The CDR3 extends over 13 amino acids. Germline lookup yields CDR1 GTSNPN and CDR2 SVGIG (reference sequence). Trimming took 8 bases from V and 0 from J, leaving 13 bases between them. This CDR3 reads CAHRTGYQETQYF. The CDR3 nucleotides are TGTGCCCACCGGACCGGGTACCAAGAGACCCAGTACTTC.

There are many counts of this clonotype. The CDR3 here is CASSLRQGISYEQYF. As DNA, the CDR3 is TGTGCCAGCAGCTTAAGACAGGGAATCTCCTACGAGCAGTACTTC. The chain carries TRBV7-2 and TRBJ2-7; 7 bases agree with TRBD1. The trim removed 2 bases at V and 0 bases at J, leaving 4 bases unmatched. Germline V lookup: CDR1 SGHTA, CDR2 FQGNSA. The CDR3 is 15 amino acids. Full variable domain (outside the CDR3, taken from reference TRBV7-2 and TRBJ2-7): GAGVSQSPSNKVTEKGKDVELRCDPISGHTALYWYRQSLGQGLEFLIYFQGNSAPDKSGLPSDRFSAERTGGSVSTLTIQRTQQEDSAVYLCASSLRQGISYEQYFGPGTRLTVT.

The CDR3 bases are TGCGCCAGCAGTTTGGACAGGGGGCGAACTAGGACTAGCGGTTTACGCGACGAGCAGTACTTC. Protein sequence: CASSLDRGRTRTSGLRDEQYF. The J gene is TRBJ2-5, the V gene TRBV10-1; a possible D gene is TRBD1 (11 bases). The DNA matches TRBJ2-7 better at its end, which makes the J call doubtful. This CDR3 is 21 amino acids long. Germline assignment: CDR1 WNHNN and CDR2 SYGVQD (reference sequence).

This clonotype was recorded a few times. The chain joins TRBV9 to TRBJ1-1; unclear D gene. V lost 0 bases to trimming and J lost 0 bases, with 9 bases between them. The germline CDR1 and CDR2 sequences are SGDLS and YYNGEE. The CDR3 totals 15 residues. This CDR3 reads CASSVDGFLNTEAFF. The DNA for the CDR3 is TGTGCCAGCAGCGTAGACGGCTTCTTGAACACTGAAGCTTTCTTT.

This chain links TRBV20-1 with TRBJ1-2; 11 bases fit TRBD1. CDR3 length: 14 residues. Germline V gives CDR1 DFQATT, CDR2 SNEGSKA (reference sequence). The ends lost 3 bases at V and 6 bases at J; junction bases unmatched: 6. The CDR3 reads CSASGGGQGDGYTF. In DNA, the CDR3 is TGCAGTGCTAGCGGGGGGGGACAGGGGGATGGCTACACCTTC.

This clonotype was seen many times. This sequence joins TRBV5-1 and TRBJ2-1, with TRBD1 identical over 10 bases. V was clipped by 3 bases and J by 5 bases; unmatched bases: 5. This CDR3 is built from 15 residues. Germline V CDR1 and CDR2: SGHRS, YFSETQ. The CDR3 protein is CASSWTGGGNNEQFF. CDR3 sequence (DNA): TGCGCCAGCAGCTGGACAGGGGGTGGAAACAATGAGCAGTTCTTC.

Here the CDR3 DNA reads TGTGCCAGCAGCGCCCAACGAGGGACAGGGGGCGCGTTGGAAGAAAAACTGTTTTTT. Translating it yields CASSAQRGTGGALEEKLFF. This chain uses TRBV7-9 with TRBJ1-4, with 12 bases fitting TRBD1. V lost 5 bases and J lost 8; bases outside the gene matches: 18. The CDR3 spans 19 residues. Looked up from germline, CDR1 is SEHNR and CDR2 is FQNEAQ (reference sequence).

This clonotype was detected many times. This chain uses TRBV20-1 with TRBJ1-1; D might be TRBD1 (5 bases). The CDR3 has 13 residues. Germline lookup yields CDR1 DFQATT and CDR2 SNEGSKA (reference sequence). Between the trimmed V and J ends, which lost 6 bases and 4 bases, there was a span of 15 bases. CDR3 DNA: TGCAGTGCCCCGGACAAAGGAGGCACTGAAGCTTTCTTT. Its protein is CSAPDKGGTEAFF.

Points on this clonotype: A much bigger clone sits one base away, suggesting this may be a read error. The DNA of the CDR3 is TGTGCCAGCAGTTACGAGTCACGCACTGAGGCCAACGTCCTGACTTTC. This translates into CASSYESRTEANVLTF. The chain links TRBV6-5 to TRBJ2-6; D gene unclear. Germline CDR1 is MNHEY and CDR2 is SVGAGI. The length of the CDR3 is 16 residues. V lost 2 bases to trimming and J lost 6 bases, with 14 bases between them.